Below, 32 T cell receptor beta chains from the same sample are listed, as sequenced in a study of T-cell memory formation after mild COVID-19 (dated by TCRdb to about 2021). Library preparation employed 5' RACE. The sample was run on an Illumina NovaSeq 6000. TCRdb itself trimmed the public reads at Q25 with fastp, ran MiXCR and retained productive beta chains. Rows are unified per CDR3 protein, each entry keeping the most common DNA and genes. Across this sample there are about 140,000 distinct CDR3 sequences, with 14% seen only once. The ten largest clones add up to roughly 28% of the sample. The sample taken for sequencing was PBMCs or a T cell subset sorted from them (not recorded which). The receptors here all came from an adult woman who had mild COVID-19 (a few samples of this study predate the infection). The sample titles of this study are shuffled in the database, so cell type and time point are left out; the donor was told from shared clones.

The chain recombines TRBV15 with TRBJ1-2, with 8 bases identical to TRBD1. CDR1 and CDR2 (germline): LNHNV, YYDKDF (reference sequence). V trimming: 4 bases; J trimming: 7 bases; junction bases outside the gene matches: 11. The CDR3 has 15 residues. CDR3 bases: TGTGCCACCAGCATCCAAAACCCAGACAGGGGTGGCTACACCTTC. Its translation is CATSIQNPDRGGYTF. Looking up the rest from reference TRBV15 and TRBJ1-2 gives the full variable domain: DAMVIQNPRYQVTQFGKPVTLSCSQTLNHNVMYWYQQKSSQAPKLLFHYYDKDFNNEADTPDNFQSRRPNTSFCFLDIRSPGLGDTAMYLCATSIQNPDRGGYTFGSGTRLTVV.

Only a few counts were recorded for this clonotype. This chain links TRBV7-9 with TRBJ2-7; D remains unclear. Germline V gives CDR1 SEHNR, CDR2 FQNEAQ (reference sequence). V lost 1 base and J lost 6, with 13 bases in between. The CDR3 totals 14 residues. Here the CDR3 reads CASSLGSNSAEQYF. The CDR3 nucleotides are TGTGCCAGCAGCTTAGGTAGTAACTCTGCCGAGCAGTACTTC.

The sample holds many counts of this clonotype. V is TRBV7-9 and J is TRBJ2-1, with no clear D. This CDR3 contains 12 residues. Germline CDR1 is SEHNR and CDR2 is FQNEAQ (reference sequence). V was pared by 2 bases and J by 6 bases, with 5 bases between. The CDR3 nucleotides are TGTGCCAGCAGCTTATTCAGCAATGAGCAGTTCTTC. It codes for CASSLFSNEQFF.

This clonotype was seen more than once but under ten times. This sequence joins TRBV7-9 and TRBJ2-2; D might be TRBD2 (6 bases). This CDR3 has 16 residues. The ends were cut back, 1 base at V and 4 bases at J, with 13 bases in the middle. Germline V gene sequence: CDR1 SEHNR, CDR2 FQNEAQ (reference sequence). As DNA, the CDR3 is TGTGCCAGCAGCTTAGTGTGGGGAGCGGGCACCGGGGAGCTGTTTTTT. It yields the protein CASSLVWGAGTGELFF. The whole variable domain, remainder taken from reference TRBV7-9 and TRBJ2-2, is DTGVSQNPRHKITKRGQNVTFRCDPISEHNRLYWYRQTLGQGPEFLTYFQNEAQLEKSRLLSDRFSAERPKGSFSTLEIQRTEQGDSAMYLCASSLVWGAGTGELFFGEGSRLTVL.

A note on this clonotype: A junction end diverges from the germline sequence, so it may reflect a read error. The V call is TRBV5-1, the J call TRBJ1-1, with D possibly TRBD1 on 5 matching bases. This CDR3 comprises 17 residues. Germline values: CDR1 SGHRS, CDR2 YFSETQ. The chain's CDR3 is CASSLSAARTQNTESFF. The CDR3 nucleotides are TGCGCCAGCAGCTTGTCAGCGGCACGGACACAGAACACTGAATCTTTCTTT.

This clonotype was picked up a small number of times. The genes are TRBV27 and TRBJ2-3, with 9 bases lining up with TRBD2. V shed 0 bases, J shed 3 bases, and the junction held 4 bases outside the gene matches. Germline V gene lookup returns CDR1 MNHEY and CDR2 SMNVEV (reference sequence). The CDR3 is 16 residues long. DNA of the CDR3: TGTGCCAGCAGTTTATCGCTAGCGGGGTTGACAGATACGCAGTATTTT. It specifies CASSLSLAGLTDTQYF.

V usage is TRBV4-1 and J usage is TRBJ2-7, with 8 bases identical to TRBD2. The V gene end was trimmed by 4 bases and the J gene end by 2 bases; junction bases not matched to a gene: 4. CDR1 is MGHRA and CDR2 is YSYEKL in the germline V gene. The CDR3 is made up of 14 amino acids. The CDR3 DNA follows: TGCGCCAGCAGCCGCGCGGGGGGAGCCTACGAGCAGTACTTC. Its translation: CASSRAGGAYEQYF.

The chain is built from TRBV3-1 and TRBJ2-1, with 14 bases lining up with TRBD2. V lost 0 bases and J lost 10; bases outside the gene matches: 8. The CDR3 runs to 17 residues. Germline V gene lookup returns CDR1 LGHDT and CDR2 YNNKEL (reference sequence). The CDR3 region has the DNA TGTGCCAGCAGCCAAGAGGCCCCGGGACTAGCGGGGGAAGAGCAGTTCTTC. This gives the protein CASSQEAPGLAGEEQFF.

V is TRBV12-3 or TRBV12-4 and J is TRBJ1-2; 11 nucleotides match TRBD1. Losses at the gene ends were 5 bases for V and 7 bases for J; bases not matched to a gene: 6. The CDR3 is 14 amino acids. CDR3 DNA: TGTGCCAGCAGTCCCGGGACAGGGGGGATTGGCTACACCTTC. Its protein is CASSPGTGGIGYTF.

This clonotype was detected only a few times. The CDR3 is CASTPKDRVNEKLFF. CDR3 DNA: TGTGCCAGCACCCCCAAGGACAGGGTGAATGAAAAACTGTTTTTT. The V and J genes are TRBV12-3 or TRBV12-4 and TRBJ1-4, with 8 positions matching TRBD1. V dropped 7 bases and J dropped 5; count of bases not matched to a gene: 9. This CDR3 spans 15 amino acids.

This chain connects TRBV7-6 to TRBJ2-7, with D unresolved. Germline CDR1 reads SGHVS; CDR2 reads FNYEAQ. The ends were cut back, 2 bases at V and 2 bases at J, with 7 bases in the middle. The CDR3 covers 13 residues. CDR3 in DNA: TGTGCCAGCAGCTTATCAGATACCTACGAGCAGTACTTC. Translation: CASSLSDTYEQYF.

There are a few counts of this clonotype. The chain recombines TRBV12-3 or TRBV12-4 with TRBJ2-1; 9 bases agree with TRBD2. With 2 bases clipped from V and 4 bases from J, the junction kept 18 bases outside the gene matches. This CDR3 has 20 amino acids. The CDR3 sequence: CASSLSPGLASIFPYNEQFF. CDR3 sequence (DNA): TGTGCCAGCAGTTTAAGCCCCGGACTAGCGTCTATTTTTCCGTACAATGAGCAGTTCTTC.

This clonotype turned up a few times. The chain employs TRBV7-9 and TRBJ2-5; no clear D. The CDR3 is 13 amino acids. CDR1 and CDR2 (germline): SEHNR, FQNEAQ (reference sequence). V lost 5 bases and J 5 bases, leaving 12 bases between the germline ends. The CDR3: CASSPPMDETQYF. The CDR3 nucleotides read TGTGCCAGCAGCCCGCCAATGGATGAGACCCAGTACTTC.

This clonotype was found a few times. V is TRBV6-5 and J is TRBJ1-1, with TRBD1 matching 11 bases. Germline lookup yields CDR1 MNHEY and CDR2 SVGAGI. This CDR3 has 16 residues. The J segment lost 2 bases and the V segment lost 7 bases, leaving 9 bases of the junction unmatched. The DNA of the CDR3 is TGTGCCAGCATCCCCGGGGGGACAGGGGGTAACACTGAAGCTTTCTTT. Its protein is CASIPGGTGGNTEAFF.

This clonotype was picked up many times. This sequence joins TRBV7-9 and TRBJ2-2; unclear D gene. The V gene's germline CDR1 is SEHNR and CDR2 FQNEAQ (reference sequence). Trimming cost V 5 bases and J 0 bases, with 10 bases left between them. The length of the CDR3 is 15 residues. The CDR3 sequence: CASSPSTANTGELFF. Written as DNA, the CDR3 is TGTGCCAGCAGCCCCTCCACCGCGAACACCGGGGAGCTGTTTTTT.

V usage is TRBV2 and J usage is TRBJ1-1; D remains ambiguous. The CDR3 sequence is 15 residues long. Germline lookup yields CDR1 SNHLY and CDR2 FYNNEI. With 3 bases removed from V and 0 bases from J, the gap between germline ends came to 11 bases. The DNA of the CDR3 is TGTGCCAGCAGTGATCGGGAAGGGTTGAACACTGAAGCTTTCTTT. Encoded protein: CASSDREGLNTEAFF. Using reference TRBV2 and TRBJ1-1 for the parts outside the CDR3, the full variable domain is EPEVTQTPSHQVTQMGQEVILRCVPISNHLYFYWYRQILGQKVEFLVSFYNNEISEKSEIFDDQFSVERPDGSNFTLKIRSTKLEDSAMYFCASSDREGLNTEAFFGQGTRLTVV.

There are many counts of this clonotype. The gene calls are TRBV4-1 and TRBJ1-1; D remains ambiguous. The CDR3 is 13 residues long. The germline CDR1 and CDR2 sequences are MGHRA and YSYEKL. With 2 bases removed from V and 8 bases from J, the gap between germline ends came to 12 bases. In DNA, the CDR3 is TGCGCCAGCAGCCAATCGACATTGAGGGAAGCTTTCTTT. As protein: CASSQSTLREAFF.

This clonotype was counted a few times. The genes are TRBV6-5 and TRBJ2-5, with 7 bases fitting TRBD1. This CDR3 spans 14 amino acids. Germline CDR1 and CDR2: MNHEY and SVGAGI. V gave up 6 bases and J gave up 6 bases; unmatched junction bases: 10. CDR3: CASSSRQGMKTQYF. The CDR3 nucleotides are TGTGCCAGCAGCTCTAGACAGGGTATGAAGACCCAGTACTTC.

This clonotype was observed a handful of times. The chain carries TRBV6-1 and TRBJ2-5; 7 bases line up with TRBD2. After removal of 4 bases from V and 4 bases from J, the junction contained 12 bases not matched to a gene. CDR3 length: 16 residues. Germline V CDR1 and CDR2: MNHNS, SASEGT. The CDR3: CASSAEETSFVETQYF. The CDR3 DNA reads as TGTGCCAGCAGTGCGGAGGAGACTAGCTTTGTAGAGACCCAGTACTTC.

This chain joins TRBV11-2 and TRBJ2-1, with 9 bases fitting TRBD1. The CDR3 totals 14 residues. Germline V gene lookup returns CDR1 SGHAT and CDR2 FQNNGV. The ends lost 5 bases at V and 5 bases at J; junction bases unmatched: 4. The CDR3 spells CASSLRDRDNEQFF. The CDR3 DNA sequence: TGTGCCAGCAGCCTCCGGGACAGGGACAATGAGCAGTTCTTC. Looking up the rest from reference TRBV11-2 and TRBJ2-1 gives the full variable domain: EAGVAQSPRYKIIEKRQSVAFWCNPISGHATLYWYQQILGQGPKLLIQFQNNGVVDDSQLPKDRFSAERLKGVDSTLKIQPAKLEDSAVYLCASSLRDRDNEQFFGPGTRLTVL.

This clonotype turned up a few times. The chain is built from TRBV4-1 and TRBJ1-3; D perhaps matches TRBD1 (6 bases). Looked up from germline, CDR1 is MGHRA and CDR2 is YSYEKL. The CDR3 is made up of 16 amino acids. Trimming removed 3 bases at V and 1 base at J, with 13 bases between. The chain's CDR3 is CASSQQGSGSGNTIYF. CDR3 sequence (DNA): TGCGCCAGCAGCCAGCAGGGGAGCGGATCTGGAAACACCATATATTTT.

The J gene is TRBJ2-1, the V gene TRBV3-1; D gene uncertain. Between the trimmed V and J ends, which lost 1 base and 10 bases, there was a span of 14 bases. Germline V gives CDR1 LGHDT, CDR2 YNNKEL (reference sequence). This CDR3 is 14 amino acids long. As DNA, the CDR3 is TGTGCCAGCAGCCAAGCGCCGTCGCCACGGGAGCAGTTCTTC. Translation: CASSQAPSPREQFF.

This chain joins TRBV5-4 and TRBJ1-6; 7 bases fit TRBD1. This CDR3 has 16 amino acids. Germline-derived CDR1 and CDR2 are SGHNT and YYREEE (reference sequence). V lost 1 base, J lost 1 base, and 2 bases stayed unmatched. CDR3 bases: TGTGCCAGCAGCTTGAGGGGGCCTTCCTATAATTCACCCCTCCACTTT. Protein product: CASSLRGPSYNSPLHF.

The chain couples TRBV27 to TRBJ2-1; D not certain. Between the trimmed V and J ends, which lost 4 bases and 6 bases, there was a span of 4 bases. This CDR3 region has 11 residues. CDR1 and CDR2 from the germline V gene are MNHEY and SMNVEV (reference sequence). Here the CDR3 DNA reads TGTGCCAGCAGTTATTTCAATGAGCAGTTCTTC. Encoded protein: CASSYFNEQFF.

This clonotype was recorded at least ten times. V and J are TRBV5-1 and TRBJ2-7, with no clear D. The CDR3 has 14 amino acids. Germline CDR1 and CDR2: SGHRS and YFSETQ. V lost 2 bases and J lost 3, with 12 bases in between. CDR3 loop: CASSFALGNYEQYF. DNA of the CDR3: TGCGCCAGCAGCTTCGCGCTAGGGAACTACGAGCAGTACTTC.

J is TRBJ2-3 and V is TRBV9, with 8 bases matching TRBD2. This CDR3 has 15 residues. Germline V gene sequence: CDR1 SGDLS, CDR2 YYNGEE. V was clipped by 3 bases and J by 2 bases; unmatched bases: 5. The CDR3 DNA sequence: TGTGCCAGCAGCGCCCGACTAGCGTCCACAGATACGCAGTATTTT. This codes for CASSARLASTDTQYF.

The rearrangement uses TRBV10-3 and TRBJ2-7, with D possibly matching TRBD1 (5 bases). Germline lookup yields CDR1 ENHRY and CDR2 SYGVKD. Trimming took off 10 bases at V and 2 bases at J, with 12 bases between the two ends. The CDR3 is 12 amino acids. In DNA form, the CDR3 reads TGTGCCACAGGGCGCTATGCCTACGAGCAGTACTTC. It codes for CATGRYAYEQYF.

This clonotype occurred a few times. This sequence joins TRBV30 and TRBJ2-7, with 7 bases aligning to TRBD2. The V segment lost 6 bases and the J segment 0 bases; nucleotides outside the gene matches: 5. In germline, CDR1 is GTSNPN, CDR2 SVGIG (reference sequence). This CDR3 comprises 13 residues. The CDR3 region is CACEAGDSYEQYF. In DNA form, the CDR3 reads TGTGCCTGCGAGGCGGGGGACTCCTACGAGCAGTACTTC.

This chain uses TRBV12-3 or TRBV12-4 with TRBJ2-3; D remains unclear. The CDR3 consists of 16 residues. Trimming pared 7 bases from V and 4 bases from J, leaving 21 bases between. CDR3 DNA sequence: TGTGCCAGCAATATGCAGGCTAGGAGCCTCTCAGATACGCAGTATTTT. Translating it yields CASNMQARSLSDTQYF.

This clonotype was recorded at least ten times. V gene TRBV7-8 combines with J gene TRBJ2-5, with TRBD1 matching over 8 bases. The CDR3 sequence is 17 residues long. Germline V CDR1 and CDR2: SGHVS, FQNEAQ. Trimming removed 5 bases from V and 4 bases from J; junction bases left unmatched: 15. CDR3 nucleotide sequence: TGTGCCAGCAGCCGCGTCCAGGGGGCTTATCTGGGAGAGACCCAGTACTTC. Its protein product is CASSRVQGAYLGETQYF.

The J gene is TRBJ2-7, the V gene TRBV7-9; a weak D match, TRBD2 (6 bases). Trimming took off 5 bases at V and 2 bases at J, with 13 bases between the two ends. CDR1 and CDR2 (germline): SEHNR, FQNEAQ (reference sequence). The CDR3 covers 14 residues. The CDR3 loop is CASSRDFTTYEQYF. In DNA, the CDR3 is TGTGCCAGCAGCAGGGACTTTACAACCTACGAGCAGTACTTC.

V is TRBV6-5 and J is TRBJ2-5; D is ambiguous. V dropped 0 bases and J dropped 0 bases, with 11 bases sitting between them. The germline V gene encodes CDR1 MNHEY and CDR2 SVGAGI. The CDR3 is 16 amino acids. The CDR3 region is CASSYSSTIYQETQYF. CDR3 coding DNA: TGTGCCAGCAGTTACTCGTCTACTATCTACCAAGAGACCCAGTACTTC.